Shown below are 4 T cell receptor beta chains from a single sample sequenced in a study of shared clonotypes between healthy human individuals. Assay: immunoSEQ multiplex PCR; the TCRdb copy retains only in-frame clones and omits some. The repertoire includes 1.6 million or so clones, roughly 95% of them detected once, and roughly 1.1% sits in the top ten. The sample comprised naive CD4+ T cells sorted from blood. Subset described: CD45RA+ positively selected. All receptors derive from a man aged 25-45 years in good health.

This rearrangement joins TRBV27 to TRBJ2-3; tentative D call: TRBD1 (6 bases). The CDR3 totals 15 residues. V was pared by 3 bases and J by 2 bases, with 12 bases between. CDR1 MNHEY and CDR2 SMNVEV come from the germline V gene (reference sequence). CDR3 DNA sequence: TGTGCCAGCAGTTTCCCCCCAGGGGCCACAGATACGCAGTATTTT. Its translation: CASSFPPGATDTQYF.

This chain uses TRBV5-4 with TRBJ1-2; D is ambiguous. With 2 bases removed from V and 2 bases from J, the gap between germline ends came to 10 bases. The CDR3 length is 14 residues. Germline V lookup: CDR1 SGHNT, CDR2 YYREEE (reference sequence). The CDR3 nucleotides read TGTGCCAGCAGCTTCAGAGGAGACAACTATGGCTACACCTTC. Amino acid sequence: CASSFRGDNYGYTF. The full variable domain, its missing parts supplied by reference TRBV5-4 and TRBJ1-2, is ETGVTQSPTHLIKTRGQQVTLRCSSQSGHNTVSWYQQALGQGPQFIFQYYREEENGRGNFPPRFSGLQFPNYSSELNVNALELDDSALYLCASSFRGDNYGYTFGSGTRLTVV.

This clone is a singleton in its sample. J is TRBJ2-4 and V is TRBV6-1; tentative D call: TRBD1 (6 bases). Trimming removed 1 base at V and 2 bases at J, with 9 bases between. Germline V gene data show CDR1 as MNHNS and CDR2 as SASEGT. The CDR3 totals 15 residues. The CDR3 spells CASSEVGASKNIQYF. The CDR3 region has the DNA TGTGCCAGCAGTGAAGTGGGGGCGTCCAAAAACATTCAGTACTTC.

The J gene is TRBJ2-5, the V gene TRBV28; D ambiguous. Germline-derived CDR1 and CDR2 are MDHEN and SYDVKM. V dropped 1 base and J dropped 5 bases, with 11 bases sitting between them. The CDR3 is made up of 14 amino acids. CDR3 bases: TGTGCCAGCAGTTTATTCAAAGGGATGGAGACCCAGTACTTC. Protein: CASSLFKGMETQYF.